Each of the 15 T cell receptor beta chains below was sequenced from the same sample in a study of blood T cell repertoires in COVID-19 (dated by TCRdb to between 2020 and 2021). Library prep was done by the immunoSEQ multiplex PCR assay. The table comes from immuneACCESS by way of TCRdb, which keeps in-frame sequences with V and J called. Part of the clones is missing from these tables; in studies checked, under half for an unresolved V gene and the rest for unknown reasons. Recorded for this sample are 200,000 or so clones; 65% to 85% of them occurred a single time. Together, the top ten hold about 2.4% of the sample. The sequenced material came from peripheral blood. The receptors originated from a woman in her sixties or seventies with acute or convalescent COVID-19.

In its sample, this clone was seen once. The chain joins TRBV19 to TRBJ2-7; TRBD2 might be the D (7 bases). Germline-derived CDR1 and CDR2 are LNHDA and SQIVND (reference sequence). The CDR3 covers 15 residues. V was shortened by 0 bases and J by 9 bases, with 18 bases between the two germline ends. The CDR3 spells CASSIDAGAYDGQYF. The CDR3 region has the DNA TGTGCCAGTAGTATAGATGCGGGGGCGTACGACGGGCAGTACTTC.

The chain joins TRBV15 to TRBJ2-1; tentative D call: TRBD1 (6 bases). Germline V gives CDR1 LNHNV, CDR2 YYDKDF (reference sequence). V lost 1 base, J lost 8 bases, and 12 bases lay in between. The CDR3 is made up of 14 amino acids. The CDR3 region has the DNA TGTGCCACCAGCAGAGGGGGGCAAGTGGATGAGCAGTTCTTC. Translating it yields CATSRGGQVDEQFF.

The chain links TRBV12-5 to TRBJ1-3; D unclear. The CDR3 has 15 amino acids. Trimming took 3 bases from V and 0 from J, leaving 9 bases between them. Germline lookup yields CDR1 LGHNT and CDR2 FRNRAP. This CDR3 is CASGLPPGSGNTIYF. The CDR3 nucleotides read TGTGCTAGTGGTTTACCCCCAGGCTCTGGAAACACCATATATTTT.

The chain employs TRBV6-6 and TRBJ1-1; D not certain. CDR3 length: 14 amino acids. V was cut by 2 bases and J by 4 bases, with 11 bases left in between. Looked up from germline, CDR1 is MNHNY and CDR2 is SVGAGI (reference sequence). DNA for the CDR3: TGTGCCAGCAGTTACGGCCTAGAAGGCACTGAAGCTTTCTTT. It encodes CASSYGLEGTEAFF.

Notes on this clone: Distinct nucleotide sequences in the sample also encode this CDR3. V and J are TRBV12-3 or TRBV12-4 and TRBJ2-5; D is ambiguous. The CDR3 is 11 residues long. Trimming removed 3 bases at V and 5 bases at J, with 4 bases between. The CDR3 DNA is TGTGCCAGCAGTTTGAGGGAGACCCAGTACTTC. It translates to CASSLRETQYF.

The chain joins TRBV6-1 to TRBJ2-5, with 9 bases that match TRBD1. Germline CDR1 MNHNS, CDR2 SASEGT. This CDR3 region has 17 residues. J was trimmed by 2 bases and V by 1 base; bases with no gene match: 8. The CDR3 nucleotides read TGTGCCAGCAGTGAAGGGACAGGGGTCCGTCGGCAAGAGACCCAGTACTTC. This translates into CASSEGTGVRRQETQYF.

The chain carries TRBV13 and TRBJ1-2; D unclear. The germline gives CDR1 PRHDT, CDR2 FYEKMQ (reference sequence). V gave up 5 bases and J gave up 0 bases, with 7 bases separating them. The CDR3 contains 13 residues. The CDR3 reads CASSAGTNYGYTF. For the CDR3, the DNA is TGTGCCAGCAGCGCCGGGACTAACTATGGCTACACCTTC.

This chain links TRBV27 with TRBJ1-1; 12 positions match TRBD1. There are 15 residues in the CDR3. In germline, CDR1 is MNHEY, CDR2 SMNVEV (reference sequence). V trimming: 2 bases; J trimming: 6 bases; junction bases outside the gene matches: 4. CDR3: CASSLQGQGASEAFF. In DNA, the CDR3 is TGTGCCAGCAGTTTACAGGGACAGGGGGCTTCTGAAGCTTTCTTT.

A few counts support this clone. This chain links TRBV14 with TRBJ2-5; D is unresolved. Germline-derived CDR1 and CDR2 are SGHDN and FVKESK. The CDR3 runs 12 residues. V was pared by 2 bases and J by 5 bases, with 6 bases between. CDR3 residues: CASSQSVETQYF. CDR3 bases: TGTGCCAGCAGCCAATCGGTGGAGACCCAGTACTTC.

The chain uses TRBV3-1 (or the pseudogene TRBV3-2) and TRBJ1-2; 7 bases are a match to TRBD1. Unmatched junction bases numbered 3, after V lost 4 bases and J lost 1 base. The CDR3 has 14 residues. In germline, CDR1 is LGHDT, CDR2 YNNKEL (reference sequence). DNA of the CDR3: TGTGCCAGCAGCCGGGGACAGTTTAACTATGGCTACACCTTC. Its translation is CASSRGQFNYGYTF.

This chain joins TRBV5-1 and TRBJ1-1; 9 bases line up with TRBD1. V was clipped by 2 bases and J by 1 base; unmatched bases: 3. Germline CDR1 reads SGHRS; CDR2 reads YFSETQ. This CDR3 has 15 amino acids. The CDR3 DNA is TGCGCCAGCAGCTTACAGGGGGCGGGGAACACTGAAGCTTTCTTT. This codes for CASSLQGAGNTEAFF.

This rearrangement joins TRBV6-5 to TRBJ2-1, with TRBD2 matching over 7 bases. The CDR3 has 15 residues. Germline-derived CDR1 and CDR2 are MNHEY and SVGAGI. Unmatched junction bases numbered 8, after V lost 2 bases and J lost 7 bases. Here the CDR3 reads CASSYVPLGGNEQFF. The CDR3 DNA reads as TGTGCCAGCAGTTACGTCCCTCTGGGAGGGAATGAGCAGTTCTTC.

The V gene is TRBV29-1, the J gene TRBJ1-2, with D perhaps matching TRBD1 (6 bases). Looked up from germline, CDR1 is SQVTM and CDR2 is ANQGSEA. V lost 0 bases and J 3 bases, leaving 8 bases between the germline ends. This CDR3 spans 13 amino acids. The CDR3, as DNA: TGCAGCGTTGAAGAGACAGGAGACTATGGCTACACCTTC. Translated, it gives CSVEETGDYGYTF.

This chain links TRBV5-6 with TRBJ1-2, with a tentative D call TRBD1 (5 bases). The germline V gene has CDR1 SGHDT and CDR2 YYEEEE. Between the trimmed V and J ends, which lost 5 bases and 3 bases, there was a span of 26 bases. The CDR3 is made up of 18 amino acids. CDR3 protein: CASSNRPGTPSWYYGYTF. The DNA for the CDR3 is TGTGCCAGCAGTAACCGCCCAGGGACTCCCTCCTGGTACTATGGCTACACCTTC.

This chain uses TRBV2 with TRBJ1-1; no clear D gene. V was shortened by 7 bases and J by 4 bases, with 16 bases between the two germline ends. This CDR3 has 14 residues. Germline V gene data show CDR1 as SNHLY and CDR2 as FYNNEI. CDR3 DNA sequence: TGTGCCAGCAAAGGAGGAAACCTGATCACTGAAGCTTTCTTT. Protein product: CASKGGNLITEAFF.